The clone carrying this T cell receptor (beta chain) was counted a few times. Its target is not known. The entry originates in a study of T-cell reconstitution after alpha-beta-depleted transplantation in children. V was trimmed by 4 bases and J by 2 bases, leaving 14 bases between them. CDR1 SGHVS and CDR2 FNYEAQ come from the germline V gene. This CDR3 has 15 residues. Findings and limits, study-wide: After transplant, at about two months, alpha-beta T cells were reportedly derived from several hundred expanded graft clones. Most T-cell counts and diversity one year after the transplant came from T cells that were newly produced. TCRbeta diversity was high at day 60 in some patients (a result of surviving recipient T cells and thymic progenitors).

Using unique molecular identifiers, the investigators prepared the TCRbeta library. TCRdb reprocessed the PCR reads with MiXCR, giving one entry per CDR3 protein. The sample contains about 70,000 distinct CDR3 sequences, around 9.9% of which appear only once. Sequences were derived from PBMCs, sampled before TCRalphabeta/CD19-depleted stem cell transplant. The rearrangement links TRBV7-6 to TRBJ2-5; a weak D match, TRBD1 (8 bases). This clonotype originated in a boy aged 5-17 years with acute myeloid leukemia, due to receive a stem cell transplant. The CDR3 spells CASSSTGGLQETQYF. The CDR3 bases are TGTGCCAGCAGCTCCACAGGGGGACTACAAGAGACCCAGTACTTC. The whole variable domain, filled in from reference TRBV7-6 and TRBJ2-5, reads GAGVSQSPRYKVTKRGQDVALRCDPISGHVSLYWYRQALGQGPEFLTYFNYEAQQDKSGLPNDRFSAERPEGSISTLTIQRTEQRDSAMYRCASSSTGGLQETQYFGPGTRLLVL.